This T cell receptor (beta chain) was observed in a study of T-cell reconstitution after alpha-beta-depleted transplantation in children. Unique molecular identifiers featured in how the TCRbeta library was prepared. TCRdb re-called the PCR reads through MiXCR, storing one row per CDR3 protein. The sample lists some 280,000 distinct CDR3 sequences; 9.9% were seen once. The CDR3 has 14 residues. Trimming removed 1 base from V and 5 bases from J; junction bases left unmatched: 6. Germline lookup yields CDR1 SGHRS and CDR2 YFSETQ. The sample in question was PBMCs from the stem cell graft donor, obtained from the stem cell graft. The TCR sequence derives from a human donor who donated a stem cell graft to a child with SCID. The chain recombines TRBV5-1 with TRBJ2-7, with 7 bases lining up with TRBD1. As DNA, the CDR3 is TGCGCCAGCAGCTTGAGACAGGGACCTCACGAGCAGTACTTC. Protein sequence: CASSLRQGPHEQYF.